The rows below give T cell receptor beta chains drawn from one sample of a study of cytomegalovirus exposure and HLA in healthy donors. Assay: immunoSEQ multiplex PCR; the TCRdb copy retains only in-frame clones and omits some. The table includes about 170,000 clones, around 74% detected once. Sequenced material: PBMCs. These receptors were obtained from a female donor in good health and CMV-seronegative. The CDR3 runs from the conserved cysteine through the conserved F or W. Each record gives: V gene, clone size, D gene, J gene, CDR3 protein, CDR3 DNA. The D gene is left open where the match is weak. Expanded clones are given a class, and other clones once, few, many or no size at all.

V: TRBV11-2; size: once; D: TRBD2; J: TRBJ2-7; CDR3: CASSSPLARYSYEQYF; DNA: TGTGCCAGCAGCTCCCCACTAGCGCGATACTCCTACGAGCAGTACTTC
V: TRBV19; size: few; D: TRBD1; J: TRBJ1-1; CDR3: CASSPGAGGYTEAFF; DNA: TGTGCCAGTAGTCCAGGGGCAGGGGGATACACTGAAGCTTTCTTT
V: TRBV19; size: NA; D: NA; J: TRBJ1-3; CDR3: CASSIRDGNTIYF; DNA: TGTGCCAGTAGTATCAGGGATGGAAACACCATATATTTT
V: TRBV5-1; size: NA; D: TRBD2; J: TRBJ2-1; CDR3: CASSLVGGSSYNEQFF; DNA: TGCGCCAGCAGCTTGGTAGGCGGGAGCTCCTACAATGAGCAGTTCTTC
V: TRBV2; size: once; D: TRBD1; J: TRBJ1-4; CDR3: CASSKDRVNEKLFF; DNA: TGTGCCAGCAGCAAAGACAGGGTAAATGAAAAACTGTTTTTT
V: TRBV4-1; size: NA; D: TRBD1; J: TRBJ2-3; CDR3: CVSSQVQGLGTDTQYF; DNA: TGCGTCAGCAGCCAAGTACAGGGGCTGGGGACAGATACGCAGTATTTT
V: TRBV18; size: few; D: NA; J: TRBJ2-1; CDR3: CATIRRHFNNEQFF; DNA: TGTGCCACCATAAGGCGGCACTTCAACAATGAGCAGTTCTTC
V: TRBV15; size: NA; D: NA; J: TRBJ1-2; CDR3: CATSRGGDLYGYTF; DNA: TGTGCCACCAGCAGAGGGGGGGACCTCTATGGCTACACCTTC
V: TRBV27; size: NA; D: TRBD1; J: TRBJ2-7; CDR3: CASSPTGAVSEQYF; DNA: TGTGCCAGCAGTCCGACAGGGGCTGTAAGCGAGCAGTACTTC
V: TRBV7-6; size: NA; D: TRBD2; J: TRBJ2-1; CDR3: CASTSLGLAIYNEQFF; DNA: TGTGCCAGCACCTCTTTGGGACTAGCGATTTACAATGAGCAGTTCTTC
V: TRBV6-4; size: NA; D: TRBD1; J: TRBJ2-4; CDR3: CASSEDRGPLQAKNIQYF; DNA: TGTGCCAGCAGTGAGGACAGGGGGCCCCTCCAGGCCAAAAACATTCAGTACTTC
V: TRBV10-1; size: NA; D: NA; J: TRBJ2-2; CDR3: CASSESAGKANGELFF; DNA: TGCGCCAGCAGTGAGTCCGCGGGCAAGGCGAACGGGGAGCTGTTTTTT
V: TRBV5-1; size: NA; D: TRBD2; J: TRBJ2-1; CDR3: CASSLEAGGARNEQFF; DNA: TGCGCCAGCAGCTTGGAGGCGGGAGGAGCGAGGAATGAGCAGTTCTTC
V: TRBV7-2; size: NA; D: TRBD2; J: TRBJ2-5; CDR3: CASSLGGRPQETQYF; DNA: TGTGCCAGCAGCTTAGGCGGGAGGCCTCAAGAGACCCAGTACTTC
V: TRBV19; size: NA; D: NA; J: TRBJ2-3; CDR3: CASSIAGADTQYF; DNA: TGTGCCAGTAGTATAGCGGGGGCAGATACGCAGTATTTT
V: TRBV30; size: NA; D: NA; J: TRBJ2-1; CDR3: CAFAPLSGLHNEQFF; DNA: TGTGCCTTTGCCCCATTATCGGGACTTCACAATGAGCAGTTCTTC
V: TRBV11-2; size: few; D: TRBD2; J: TRBJ2-2; CDR3: CASKEAGGAGELFF; DNA: TGTGCCAGCAAAGAAGCGGGGGGCGCCGGGGAGCTGTTTTTT
V: TRBV5-4; size: NA; D: TRBD2; J: TRBJ2-5; CDR3: CASSRKAGGQQETQYF; DNA: TGTGCCAGCAGCCGGAAGGCGGGGGGGCAACAAGAGACCCAGTACTTC
V: TRBV7-8; size: NA; D: TRBD1; J: TRBJ1-2; CDR3: CASSHGLGDRGAYGYTF; DNA: TGTGCCAGCAGCCACGGACTAGGAGACAGGGGCGCATATGGCTACACCTTC
V: TRBV10-1; size: NA; D: TRBD1; J: TRBJ1-6; CDR3: CASRDDRGNSPLHF; DNA: TGCGCCAGCAGGGACGACAGGGGGAATTCACCCCTCCACTTT
V: TRBV11-2; size: NA; D: NA; J: TRBJ2-7; CDR3: CASSQGLHHEQYF; DNA: TGTGCCAGCAGCCAGGGTCTTCACCACGAGCAGTACTTC
V: TRBV6-1; size: NA; D: NA; J: TRBJ1-2; CDR3: CASSEGRAGNYGYTF; DNA: TGTGCCAGCAGTGAAGGGCGGGCGGGAAACTATGGCTACACCTTC
V: TRBV7-8; size: NA; D: TRBD2; J: TRBJ2-7; CDR3: CASSFYAGELYEQYF; DNA: TGTGCCAGCAGCTTCTACGCGGGAGAGTTGTACGAGCAGTACTTC
V: TRBV7-2; size: once; D: TRBD2; J: TRBJ2-5; CDR3: CASSLAGTSGNQETQYF; DNA: TGTGCCAGCAGCTTAGCCGGGACTAGCGGCAACCAAGAGACCCAGTACTTC
V: TRBV2; size: once; D: NA; J: TRBJ2-4; CDR3: CASSARLQGNIQYF; DNA: TGTGCCAGCAGTGCAAGGTTGCAGGGAAACATTCAGTACTTC
V: TRBV5-4; size: NA; D: TRBD2; J: TRBJ2-1; CDR3: CASSLPSGGYNEQFF; DNA: TGTGCCAGCAGCTTGCCTAGCGGGGGTTACAATGAGCAGTTCTTC
V: TRBV7-3; size: NA; D: TRBD2; J: TRBJ2-1; CDR3: CASTVSLAGYNEQFF; DNA: TGTGCCAGCACGGTGAGCCTAGCGGGTTACAATGAGCAGTTCTTC
V: TRBV10-3; size: few; D: NA; J: TRBJ1-2; CDR3: CAISATRVANYGYTF; DNA: TGTGCCATCAGTGCTACCAGGGTTGCTAACTATGGCTACACCTTC
V: TRBV7-3; size: NA; D: NA; J: TRBJ1-2; CDR3: CASSRKGGDSYGYTF; DNA: TGTGCCAGCAGCCGTAAAGGTGGGGACTCCTATGGCTACACCTTC
V: TRBV29-1; size: few; D: NA; J: TRBJ1-3; CDR3: CSVLGRAGNTIYF; DNA: TGCAGCGTGCTGGGGAGGGCTGGAAACACCATATATTTT
V: TRBV9; size: NA; D: NA; J: TRBJ2-6; CDR3: CASSPFSGANVLTF; DNA: TGTGCCAGCAGCCCTTTCTCTGGGGCCAACGTCCTGACTTTC
V: TRBV2; size: NA; D: TRBD2; J: TRBJ2-3; CDR3: CASTVEREFLGDTQYF; DNA: TGTGCCAGCACGGTCGAGCGGGAGTTCTTAGGAGATACGCAGTATTTT
V: TRBV7-9; size: NA; D: TRBD1; J: TRBJ2-7; CDR3: CASSRGQGWHEQYF; DNA: TGTGCCAGCAGCCGGGGACAGGGGTGGCACGAGCAGTACTTC
V: TRBV7-7; size: NA; D: NA; J: TRBJ1-6; CDR3: CALRQGIGSPLHF; DNA: TGTGCCCTGCGGCAGGGAATAGGGTCACCCCTCCACTTT
V: TRBV30; size: few; D: NA; J: TRBJ2-3; CDR3: CAWSPLGGINTQYF; DNA: TGTGCCTGGAGTCCTTTGGGAGGTATAAATACGCAGTATTTT
V: TRBV6-4; size: NA; D: NA; J: TRBJ1-2; CDR3: CASSDNPTGKTGYTF; DNA: TGTGCCAGCAGTGACAATCCTACAGGGAAGACCGGCTACACCTTC